The T cell receptor beta chain under discussion was sequenced for a study of cytomegalovirus exposure and HLA in healthy donors. Study summary: Among 398 genotyped donors, approximately 80% fell in the Caucasian-associated ancestry cluster. Study findings and constraints: The authors confirmed in vitro that a few CMV-associated chains were specific for CMV antigens. Sequences of the TCR beta chain were said to predict the HLA-A and HLA-B alleles of most subjects accurately.

The CDR3 consists of 15 residues. The V gene's germline CDR1 is SNHLY and CDR2 FYNNEI. Notes on this clone: Its antigen is still unknown.

The primer mix had 60 Vbeta and 13 Jbeta primers. TCRdb's table, derived via immunoSEQ multiplex PCR, lists solely in-frame clones and lacks some. This table holds 30,000 to 45,000 clones. Sequenced sample: PBMCs. This receptor was identified in a man aged 35-49 years in good health and CMV-seropositive. The genes are TRBV2 and TRBJ2-5; 15 bases line up with TRBD2. The tail of the sequence fits TRBJ2-7 better, so the J call may be wrong. The CDR3 protein is CASTEGLAGGNEQYF. CDR3 nucleotide sequence: TGTGCCAGCACCGAGGGACTAGCGGGAGGAAACGAGCAGTACTTC.